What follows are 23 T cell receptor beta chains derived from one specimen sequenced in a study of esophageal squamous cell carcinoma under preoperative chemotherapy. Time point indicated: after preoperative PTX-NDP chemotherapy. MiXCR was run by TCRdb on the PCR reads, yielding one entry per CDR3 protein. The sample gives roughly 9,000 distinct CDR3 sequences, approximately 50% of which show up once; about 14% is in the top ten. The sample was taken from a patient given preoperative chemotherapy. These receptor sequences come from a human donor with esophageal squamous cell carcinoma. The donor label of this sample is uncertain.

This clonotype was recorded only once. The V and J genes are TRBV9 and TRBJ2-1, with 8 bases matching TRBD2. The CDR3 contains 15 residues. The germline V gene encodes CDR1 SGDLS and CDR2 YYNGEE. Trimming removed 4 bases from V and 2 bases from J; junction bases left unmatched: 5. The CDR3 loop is CASSSRGLAYNEQFF. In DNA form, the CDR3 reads TGTGCCAGCAGCTCCCGGGGACTAGCCTACAATGAGCAGTTCTTC.

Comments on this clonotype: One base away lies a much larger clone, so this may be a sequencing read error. The CDR3 region has the DNA TGTGCCAGCAGGGGATTAGCGGGACACAACTACAATGAGCAGTACTTC. Translating gives CASRGLAGHNYNEQYF. The chain employs TRBV25-1 and TRBJ2-1; 8 nucleotides match TRBD2. The J call may be in error: the DNA end matches TRBJ2-7 better. The CDR3 runs 16 residues. Germline V gene data show CDR1 as MGHDK and CDR2 as SYGVNS.

The CDR3 nucleotides are TGTGCCAGCAGTAAATTCTTTTTCGGACGACAAGACAATGAGCAGTTCTTC. Its translation: CASSKFFFGRQDNEQFF. The chain couples TRBV28 to TRBJ2-1; D call uncertain. V lost 5 bases and J 5 bases, leaving 22 bases between the germline ends. This CDR3 comprises 17 residues. CDR1 MDHEN and CDR2 SYDVKM come from the germline V gene.

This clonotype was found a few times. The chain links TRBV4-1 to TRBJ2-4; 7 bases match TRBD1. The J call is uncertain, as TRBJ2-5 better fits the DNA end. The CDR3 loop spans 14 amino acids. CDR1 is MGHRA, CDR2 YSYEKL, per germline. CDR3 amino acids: CASSQHRGYETQYF. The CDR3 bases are TGCGCCAGCAGCCAACACAGGGGTTATGAGACCCAGTACTTC.

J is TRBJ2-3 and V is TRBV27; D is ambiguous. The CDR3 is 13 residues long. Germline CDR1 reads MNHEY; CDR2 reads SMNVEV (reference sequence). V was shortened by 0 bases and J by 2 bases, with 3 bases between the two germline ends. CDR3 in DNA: TGTGCCAGCAGTTTATCGGTCACAGATACGCAGTATTTT. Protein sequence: CASSLSVTDTQYF.

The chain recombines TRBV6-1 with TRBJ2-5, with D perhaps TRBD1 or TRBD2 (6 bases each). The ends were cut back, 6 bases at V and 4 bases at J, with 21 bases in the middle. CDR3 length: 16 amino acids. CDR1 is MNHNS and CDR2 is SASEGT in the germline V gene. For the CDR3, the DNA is TGTGCCAGCAGGGGGTACGGGGGCAGCGGCCGAGAGACCCAGTACTTC. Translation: CASRGYGGSGRETQYF.

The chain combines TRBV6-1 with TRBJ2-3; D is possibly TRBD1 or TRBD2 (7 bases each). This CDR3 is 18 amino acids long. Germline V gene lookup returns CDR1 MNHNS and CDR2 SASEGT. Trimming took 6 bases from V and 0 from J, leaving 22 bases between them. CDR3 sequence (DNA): TGTGCCAGCAGATCAGCCCCAGGGGGGGGGCTTAGCACAGATACGCAGTATTTT. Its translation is CASRSAPGGGLSTDTQYF.

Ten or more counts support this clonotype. The CDR3 sequence is CASSAEGTSGIYNEQFF. CDR3 bases: TGTGCCAGCAGTGCCGAGGGGACTAGCGGGATCTACAATGAGCAGTTCTTC. This sequence joins TRBV6-1 and TRBJ2-1; TRBD2 matches 13 bases. The germline V gene has CDR1 MNHNS and CDR2 SASEGT. The CDR3 is 17 residues long. The V and J ends lost 4 bases and 3 bases, in that order; junction bases with no gene match: 6.

CDR3 DNA sequence: TGTGCCAGCAGCCCACAGGGTAGGGGCTACAATGAGCAGTTCTTC. This sequence encodes CASSPQGRGYNEQFF. This chain joins TRBV7-2 and TRBJ2-1; D may be TRBD1 (6 bases). Germline V gives CDR1 SGHTA, CDR2 FQGNSA. The CDR3 covers 15 residues. V lost 5 bases to trimming and J lost 3 bases, with 14 bases between them. Variable domain in full (rest from reference TRBV7-2 and TRBJ2-1): GAGVSQSPSNKVTEKGKDVELRCDPISGHTALYWYRQSLGQGLEFLIYFQGNSAPDKSGLPSDRFSAERTGGSVSTLTIQRTQQEDSAVYLCASSPQGRGYNEQFFGPGTRLTVL.

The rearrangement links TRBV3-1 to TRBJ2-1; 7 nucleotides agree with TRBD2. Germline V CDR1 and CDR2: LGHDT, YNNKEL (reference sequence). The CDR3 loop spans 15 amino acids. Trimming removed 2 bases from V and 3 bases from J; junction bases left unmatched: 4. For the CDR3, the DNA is TGTGCCAGCAGCCAACGTGGGAGGGACTACAATGAGCAGTTCTTC. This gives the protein CASSQRGRDYNEQFF.

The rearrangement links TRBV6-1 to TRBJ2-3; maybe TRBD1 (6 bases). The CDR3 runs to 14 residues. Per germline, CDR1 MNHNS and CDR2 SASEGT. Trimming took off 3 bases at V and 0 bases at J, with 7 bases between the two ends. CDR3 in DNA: TGTGCCAGCAGTGAGGACAGTAGCACAGATACGCAGTATTTT. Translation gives CASSEDSSTDTQYF.

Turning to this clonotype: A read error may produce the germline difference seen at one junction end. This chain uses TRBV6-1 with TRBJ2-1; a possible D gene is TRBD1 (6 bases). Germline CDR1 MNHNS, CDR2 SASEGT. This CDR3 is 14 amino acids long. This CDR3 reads CASSEGTAKNAQFF. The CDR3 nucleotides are TGTGCCAGCAGTGAAGGGACAGCCAAAAATGCGCAGTTTTTC.

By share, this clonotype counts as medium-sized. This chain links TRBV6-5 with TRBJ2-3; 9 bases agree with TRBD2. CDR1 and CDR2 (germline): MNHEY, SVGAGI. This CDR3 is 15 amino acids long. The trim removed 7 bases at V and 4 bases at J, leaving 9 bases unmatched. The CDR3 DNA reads TGTGCCAGCACTTCCGGGACTAGCAGGGCAGATACGCAGTATTTT. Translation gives CASTSGTSRADTQYF.

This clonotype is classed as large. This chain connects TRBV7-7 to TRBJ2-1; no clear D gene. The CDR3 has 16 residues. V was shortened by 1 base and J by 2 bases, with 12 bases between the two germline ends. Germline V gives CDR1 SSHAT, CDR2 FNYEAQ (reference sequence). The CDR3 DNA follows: TGTGCCAGCAGCTTAGAGTTAGCTTCAGCCTACAATGAGCAGTTCTTC. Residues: CASSLELASAYNEQFF.

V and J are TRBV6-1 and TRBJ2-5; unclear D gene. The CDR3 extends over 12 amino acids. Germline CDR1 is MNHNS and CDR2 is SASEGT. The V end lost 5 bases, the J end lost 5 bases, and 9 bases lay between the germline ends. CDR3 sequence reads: CASSTTGETQYF. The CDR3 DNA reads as TGTGCCAGCAGTACCACTGGGGAGACCCAGTACTTC.

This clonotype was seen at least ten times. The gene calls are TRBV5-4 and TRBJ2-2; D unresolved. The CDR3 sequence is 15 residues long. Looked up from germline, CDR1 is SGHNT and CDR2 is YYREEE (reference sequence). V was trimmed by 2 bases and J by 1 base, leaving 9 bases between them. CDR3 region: CASSFIAGNTGELFF. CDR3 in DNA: TGTGCCAGCAGCTTCATAGCCGGGAACACCGGGGAGCTGTTTTTT.

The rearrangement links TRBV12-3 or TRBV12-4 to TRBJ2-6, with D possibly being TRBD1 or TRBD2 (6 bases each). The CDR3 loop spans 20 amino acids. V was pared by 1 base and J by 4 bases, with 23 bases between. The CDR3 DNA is TGTGCCAGCAGTTTAGTTCCTCCGGGGGCGATCATAAGAGGGGCCAACGTCCTGACTTTC. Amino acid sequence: CASSLVPPGAIIRGANVLTF.

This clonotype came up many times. The CDR3 DNA reads TGCGCCAGCAGCTCGGGGGTCACAGATACGCAGTATTTT. It is translated as CASSSGVTDTQYF. The chain carries TRBV5-1 and TRBJ2-3, with D perhaps TRBD2 (6 bases). Germline assignment: CDR1 SGHRS and CDR2 YFSETQ. The CDR3 has 13 amino acids. V lost 3 bases and J lost 2, with 7 bases in between.

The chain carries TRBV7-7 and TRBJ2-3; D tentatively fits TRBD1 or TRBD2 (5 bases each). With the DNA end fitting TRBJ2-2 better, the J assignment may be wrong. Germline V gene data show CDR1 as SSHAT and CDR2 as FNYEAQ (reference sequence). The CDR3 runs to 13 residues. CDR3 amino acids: CASSFEGTETLFF. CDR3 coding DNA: TGTGCCAGCAGCTTCGAAGGGACCGAGACGCTGTTTTTT.

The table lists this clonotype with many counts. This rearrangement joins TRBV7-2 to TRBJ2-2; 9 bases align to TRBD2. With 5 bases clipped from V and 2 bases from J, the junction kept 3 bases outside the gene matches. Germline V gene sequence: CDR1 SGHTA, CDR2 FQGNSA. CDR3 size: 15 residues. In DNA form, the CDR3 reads TGTGCCAGCAGCGCTAGCGGGGTTAACACCGGGGAGCTGTTTTTT. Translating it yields CASSASGVNTGELFF. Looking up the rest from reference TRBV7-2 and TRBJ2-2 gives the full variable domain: GAGVSQSPSNKVTEKGKDVELRCDPISGHTALYWYRQSLGQGLEFLIYFQGNSAPDKSGLPSDRFSAERTGGSVSTLTIQRTQQEDSAVYLCASSASGVNTGELFFGEGSRLTVL.

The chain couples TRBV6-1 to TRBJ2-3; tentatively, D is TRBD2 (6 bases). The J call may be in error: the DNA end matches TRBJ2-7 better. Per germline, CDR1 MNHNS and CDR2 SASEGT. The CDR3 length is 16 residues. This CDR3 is CASRDGERRGQDTQYF. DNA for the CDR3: TGTGCCAGCAGGGATGGAGAGCGGCGGGGCCAAGATACGCAGTACTTC.

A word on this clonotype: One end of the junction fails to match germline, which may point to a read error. In DNA, the CDR3 is TGTGCCGGCAGCGGGCAGGGTACAGGAGACATTCAGTACTTC. This translates into CAGSGQGTGDIQYF. The rearrangement uses TRBV7-8 and TRBJ2-4; D is possibly TRBD2 (6 bases). The CDR3 covers 14 residues. Germline CDR1 and CDR2: SGHVS and FQNEAQ.

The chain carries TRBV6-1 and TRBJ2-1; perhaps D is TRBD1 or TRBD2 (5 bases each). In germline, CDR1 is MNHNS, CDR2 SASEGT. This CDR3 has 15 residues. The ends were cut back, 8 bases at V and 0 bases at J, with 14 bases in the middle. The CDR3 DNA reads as TGTGCCAGCGGGGGACGGACCGGCTCCTACAATGAGCAGTTCTTC. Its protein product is CASGGRTGSYNEQFF.